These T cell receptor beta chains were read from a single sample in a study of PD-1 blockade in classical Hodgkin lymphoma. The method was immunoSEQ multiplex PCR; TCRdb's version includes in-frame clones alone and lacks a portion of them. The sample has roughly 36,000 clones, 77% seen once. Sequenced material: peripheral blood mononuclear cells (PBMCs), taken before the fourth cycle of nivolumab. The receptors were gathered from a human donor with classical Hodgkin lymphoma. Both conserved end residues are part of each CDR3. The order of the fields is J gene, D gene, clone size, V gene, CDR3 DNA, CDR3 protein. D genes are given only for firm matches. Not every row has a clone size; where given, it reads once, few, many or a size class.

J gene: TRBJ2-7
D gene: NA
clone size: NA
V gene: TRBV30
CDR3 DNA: TGTGCCTGGAGTAAGAGGGCGTGGGGCGAGCAGTACTTC
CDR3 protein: CAWSKRAWGEQYF

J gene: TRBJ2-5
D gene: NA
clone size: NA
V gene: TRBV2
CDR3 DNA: TGTGCCAGCATGACTGACAGACAAGAGACCCAGTACTTC
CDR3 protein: CASMTDRQETQYF

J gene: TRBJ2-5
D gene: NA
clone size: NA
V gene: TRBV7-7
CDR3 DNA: TGTGCTAGCAGCTTAGGACCTGTGGGTAGGGGGACCCAGTACTTC
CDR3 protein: CASSLGPVGRGTQYF

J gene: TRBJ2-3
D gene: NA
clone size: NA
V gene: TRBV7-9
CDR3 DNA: TGTGCCAGCAGCATAACCGGTTCTAGCACAGATACGCAGTATTTT
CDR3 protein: CASSITGSSTDTQYF

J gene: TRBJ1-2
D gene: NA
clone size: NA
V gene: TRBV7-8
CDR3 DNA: TGTGCCAGCAGCTTAGTGGAAAGGGGGGTCCATGGCTACACCTTC
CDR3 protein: CASSLVERGVHGYTF

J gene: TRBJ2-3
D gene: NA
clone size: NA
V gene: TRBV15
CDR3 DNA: TGTGCCACCAGCAGGGAGAAGGGGTATACGCAGTATTTT
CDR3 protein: CATSREKGYTQYF

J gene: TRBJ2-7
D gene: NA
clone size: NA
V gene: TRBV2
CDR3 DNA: TGTGCCAGCCGGACAGGGAGGGGATACGAGCAGTACTTC
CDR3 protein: CASRTGRGYEQYF

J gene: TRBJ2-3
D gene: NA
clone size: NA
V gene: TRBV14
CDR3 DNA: TGTGCCAGCAGCCAAGTACCCCAGCTGCAGTATTTT
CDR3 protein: CASSQVPQLQYF

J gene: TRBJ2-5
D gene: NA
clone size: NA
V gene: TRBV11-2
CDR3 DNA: TGTGCCAGCAGCTTACAGGGCCCCTGGAGATTTGGGGAGACCCAGTACTTC
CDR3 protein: CASSLQGPWRFGETQYF

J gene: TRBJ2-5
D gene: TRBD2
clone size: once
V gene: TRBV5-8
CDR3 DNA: TGTGCCAGCGCGACTAGCGGGGGATTGGGGGAGACCCAGTACTTC
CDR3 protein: CASATSGGLGETQYF

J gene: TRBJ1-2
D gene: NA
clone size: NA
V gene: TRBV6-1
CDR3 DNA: TGTGCCAGCAGTGTGTCAGGGGTTGGAGGTGGCTACACCTTC
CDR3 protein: CASSVSGVGGGYTF

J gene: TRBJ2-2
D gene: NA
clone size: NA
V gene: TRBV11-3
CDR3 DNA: TGTGCCAGCAGCTTTGGGACCAACACCGGGGAGCTGTTTTTT
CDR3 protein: CASSFGTNTGELFF

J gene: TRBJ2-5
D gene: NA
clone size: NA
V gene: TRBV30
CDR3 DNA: TGTGCCTGGAGTCCCAGGGGCGCGGAGACCCAGTACTTC
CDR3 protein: CAWSPRGAETQYF

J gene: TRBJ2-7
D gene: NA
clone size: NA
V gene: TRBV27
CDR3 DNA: TGTGCCAGCAGTTTATTTTTCGGCTCCTACGAGCAGTACTTC
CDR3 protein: CASSLFFGSYEQYF

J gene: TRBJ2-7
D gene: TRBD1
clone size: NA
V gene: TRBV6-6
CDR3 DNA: TGTGCCAGCAGTTCCCCCGGGACAGGGTCCTACGAGCAGTACTTC
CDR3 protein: CASSSPGTGSYEQYF

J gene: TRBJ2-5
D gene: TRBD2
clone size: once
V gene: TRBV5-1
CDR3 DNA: TGCGCCAGCAGCTTGGTGGCGGGGGGTCTCCAAGAGACCCAGTACTTC
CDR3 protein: CASSLVAGGLQETQYF

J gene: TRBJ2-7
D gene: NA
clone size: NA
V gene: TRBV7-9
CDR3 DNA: TGTGCCAGCAGCCCGCAGGGCAATCGCGAGCAGTACTTC
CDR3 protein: CASSPQGNREQYF

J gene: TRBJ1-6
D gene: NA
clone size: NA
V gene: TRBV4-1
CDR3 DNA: TGCGCCAGCAGCCAAGTGCTACTAACGGGTTCACCCCTCCACTTT
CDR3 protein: CASSQVLLTGSPLHF

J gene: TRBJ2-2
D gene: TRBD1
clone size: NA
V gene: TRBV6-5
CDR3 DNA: TGTGCCAGCACCGCGGACAGGGGGATCGCCGGGGAGCTGTTTTTT
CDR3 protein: CASTADRGIAGELFF

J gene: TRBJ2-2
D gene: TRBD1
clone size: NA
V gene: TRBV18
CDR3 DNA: TGTGCCAGCTCATTGGACAGGCACTCCGGGGAGCTGTTTTTT
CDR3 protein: CASSLDRHSGELFF

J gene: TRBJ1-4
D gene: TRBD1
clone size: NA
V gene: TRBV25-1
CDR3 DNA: TGTGCCAGCAGTGTAGCAGGGGGCCTTGAAAAACTGTTTTTT
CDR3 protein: CASSVAGGLEKLFF

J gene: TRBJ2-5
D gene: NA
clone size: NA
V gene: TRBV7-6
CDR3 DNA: TGTGCCAGCAGCCTCACAGGGGAGGCGACCCAGTACTTC
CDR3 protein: CASSLTGEATQYF